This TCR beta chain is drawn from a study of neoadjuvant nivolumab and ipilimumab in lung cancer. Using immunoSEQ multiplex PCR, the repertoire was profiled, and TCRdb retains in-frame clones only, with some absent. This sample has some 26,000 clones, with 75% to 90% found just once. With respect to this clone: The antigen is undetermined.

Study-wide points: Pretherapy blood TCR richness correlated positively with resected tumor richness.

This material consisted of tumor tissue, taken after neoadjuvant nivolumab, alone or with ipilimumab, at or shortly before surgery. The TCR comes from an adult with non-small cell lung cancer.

CDR3 region: CASRTRDHEQYF. CDR3 DNA: TGTGCCAGCAGGACTAGGGACCACGAGCAGTACTTC. This chain uses TRBV7-9 with TRBJ2-7, with D possibly matching TRBD2 (6 bases). The V and J ends lost 6 bases and 5 bases respectively, with 11 bases between them. There are 12 residues in the CDR3. Germline lookup yields CDR1 SEHNR and CDR2 FQNEAQ (reference sequence).